These 5 T cell receptor beta chains came from one sample sequenced in a study of cytomegalovirus exposure and HLA in healthy donors. The PCR was carried out with 60 Vbeta primers and 13 Jbeta primers. Only in-frame clones appear in the TCRdb table, and some are missing; sequencing was by immunoSEQ multiplex PCR. The top ten clones hold about 1% of a sample with around 130,000 clones, roughly three quarters of them seen once. Sequenced material: PBMCs. These receptors were collected from a woman in her fifties or sixties in good health and CMV-seronegative.

The V gene is TRBV7-3, the J gene TRBJ2-1, with a weak D call TRBD2 (6 bases). The V gene's germline CDR1 is SGHTA and CDR2 FQGTGA. This CDR3 contains 15 residues. Deletions cut 2 bases from V and 0 bases from J, with 8 bases between. CDR3 protein: CASSLHGSSYNEQFF. For the CDR3, the DNA is TGTGCCAGCAGCTTACACGGGAGCTCCTACAATGAGCAGTTCTTC.

The V and J genes are TRBV27 and TRBJ2-7; D is possibly TRBD1 (6 bases). The CDR3 has 16 amino acids. The V gene lost 0 bases and the J gene lost 3 bases, with 15 bases spanning the gap. Germline CDR1 and CDR2: MNHEY and SMNVEV (reference sequence). CDR3 nucleotides: TGTGCCAGCAGTTTATCTGTTGGACAGACCTTCTACGAGCAGTACTTC. Its translation is CASSLSVGQTFYEQYF.

A few counts support this clone. The chain is built from TRBV18 and TRBJ1-1, with D perhaps TRBD1 (5 bases). Trimming stripped 6 bases from V and 2 bases from J, with 13 bases between. Germline values: CDR1 KGHSH, CDR2 LQKENI. The CDR3 has 14 amino acids. The CDR3 DNA is TGTGCCAGCTCCCAAATACAGGAAAACACTGAAGCTTTCTTT. Translation: CASSQIQENTEAFF.

V usage is TRBV5-1 and J usage is TRBJ1-2, with 10 bases fitting TRBD1. Trimming cost V 0 bases and J 4 bases; bases outside gene matches: 3. CDR1 SGHRS and CDR2 YFSETQ come from the germline V gene. The CDR3 contains 15 residues. The CDR3 is CASSLGDRGTYGYTF. CDR3 nucleotides: TGCGCCAGCAGCTTGGGGGACAGGGGAACCTATGGCTACACCTTC.

The genes are TRBV5-1 and TRBJ1-6; 8 nucleotides align to TRBD1. Germline CDR1 and CDR2: SGHRS and YFSETQ. Germline trimming cut 3 bases from V and 7 bases from J; bases unmatched to any gene: 6. The CDR3 contains 15 residues. In DNA, the CDR3 is TGCGCCAGCAGCTCCGGACAGGGCACCAATTCACCCCTCCACTTT. Protein sequence: CASSSGQGTNSPLHF.